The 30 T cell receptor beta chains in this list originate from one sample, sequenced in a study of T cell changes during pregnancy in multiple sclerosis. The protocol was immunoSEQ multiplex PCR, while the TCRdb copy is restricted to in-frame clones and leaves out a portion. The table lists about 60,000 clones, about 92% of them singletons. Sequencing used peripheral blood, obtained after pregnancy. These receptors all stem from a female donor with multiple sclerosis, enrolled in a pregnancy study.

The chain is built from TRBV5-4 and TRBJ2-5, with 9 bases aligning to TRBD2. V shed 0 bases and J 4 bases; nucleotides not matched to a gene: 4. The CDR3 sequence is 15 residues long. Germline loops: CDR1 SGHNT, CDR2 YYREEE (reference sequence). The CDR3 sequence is CASSLAGGRGETQYF. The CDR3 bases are TGTGCCAGCAGCTTGGCCGGCGGGAGGGGAGAGACCCAGTACTTC.

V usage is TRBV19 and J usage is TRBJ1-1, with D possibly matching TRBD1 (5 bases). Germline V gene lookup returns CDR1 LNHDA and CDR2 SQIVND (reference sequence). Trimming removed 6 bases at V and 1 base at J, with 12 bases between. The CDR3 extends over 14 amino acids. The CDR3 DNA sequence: TGTGCCAGTAGAGGAGGGGTCGGGAACACTGAAGCTTTCTTT. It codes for CASRGGVGNTEAFF.

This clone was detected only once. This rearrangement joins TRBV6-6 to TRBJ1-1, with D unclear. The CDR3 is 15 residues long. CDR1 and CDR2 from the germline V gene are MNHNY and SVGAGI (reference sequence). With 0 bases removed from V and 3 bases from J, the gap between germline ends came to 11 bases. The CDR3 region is CASSYSSSWDTEAFF. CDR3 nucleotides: TGTGCCAGCAGTTACTCGAGTAGCTGGGACACTGAAGCTTTCTTT.

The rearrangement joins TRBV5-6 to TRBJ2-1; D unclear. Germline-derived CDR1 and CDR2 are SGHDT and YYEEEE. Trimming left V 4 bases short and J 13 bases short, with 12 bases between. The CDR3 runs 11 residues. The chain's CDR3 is CASSVGLDQFF. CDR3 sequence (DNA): TGTGCCAGCAGCGTCGGCCTAGACCAGTTCTTC.

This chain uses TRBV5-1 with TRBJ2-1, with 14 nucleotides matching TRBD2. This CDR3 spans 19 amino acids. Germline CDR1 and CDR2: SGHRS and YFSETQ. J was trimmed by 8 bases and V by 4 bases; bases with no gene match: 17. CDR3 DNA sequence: TGCGCCAGCAGCCCGTTTAGGACAGGGACTAGCGGGAGCCTCCATGAGCAGTTCTTC. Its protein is CASSPFRTGTSGSLHEQFF.

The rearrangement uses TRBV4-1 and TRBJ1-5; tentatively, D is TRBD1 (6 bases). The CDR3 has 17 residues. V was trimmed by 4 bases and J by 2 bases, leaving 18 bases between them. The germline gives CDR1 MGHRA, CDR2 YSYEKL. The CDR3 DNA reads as TGCGCCAGCAGCCTTTTTGGTACAGGGTCCGGCAATCAGCCCCAGCATTTT. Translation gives CASSLFGTGSGNQPQHF.

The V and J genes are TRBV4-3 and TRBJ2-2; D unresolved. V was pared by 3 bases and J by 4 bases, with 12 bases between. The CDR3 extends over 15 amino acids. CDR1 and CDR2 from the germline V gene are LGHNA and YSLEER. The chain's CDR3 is CASSHLLSITGELFF. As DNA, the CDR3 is TGCGCCAGCAGCCACCTCCTATCGATCACCGGGGAGCTGTTTTTT.

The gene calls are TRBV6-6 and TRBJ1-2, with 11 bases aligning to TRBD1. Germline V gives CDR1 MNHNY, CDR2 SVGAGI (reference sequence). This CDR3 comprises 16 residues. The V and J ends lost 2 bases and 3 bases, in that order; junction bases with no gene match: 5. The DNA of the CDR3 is TGTGCCAGCAGTTACCTAGGGACAGGGGGTGACTATGGCTACACCTTC. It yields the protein CASSYLGTGGDYGYTF.

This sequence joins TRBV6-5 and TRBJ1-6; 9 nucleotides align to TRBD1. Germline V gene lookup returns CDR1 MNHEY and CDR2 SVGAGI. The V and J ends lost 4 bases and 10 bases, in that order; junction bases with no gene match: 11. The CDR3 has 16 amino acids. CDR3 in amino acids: CASSSTGTGRGSPLHF. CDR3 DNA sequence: TGTGCCAGCAGTTCCACCGGGACAGGGAGGGGCTCACCCCTCCACTTT.

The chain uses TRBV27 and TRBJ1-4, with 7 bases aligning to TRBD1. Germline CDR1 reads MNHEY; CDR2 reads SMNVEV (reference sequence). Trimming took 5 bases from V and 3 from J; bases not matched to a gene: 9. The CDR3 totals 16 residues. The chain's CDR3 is CASSPFVQGSNEKLFF. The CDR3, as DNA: TGTGCCAGCAGTCCATTTGTACAGGGGTCTAATGAAAAACTGTTTTTT.

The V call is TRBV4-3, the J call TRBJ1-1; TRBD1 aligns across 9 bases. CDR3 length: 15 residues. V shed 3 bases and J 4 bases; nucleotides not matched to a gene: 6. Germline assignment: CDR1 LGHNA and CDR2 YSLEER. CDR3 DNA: TGCGCCAGCAGCCAGGGAACAGGGGGCTTCACTGAAGCTTTCTTT. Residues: CASSQGTGGFTEAFF.

CDR3 protein: CASARGGSGRARETQYF. The DNA for the CDR3 is TGTGCCAGCGCAAGGGGAGGGAGCGGGAGGGCCAGAGAGACCCAGTACTTC. The chain uses TRBV7-2 and TRBJ2-5; 10 nucleotides align to TRBD2. The ends lost 8 bases at V and 4 bases at J; junction bases unmatched: 16. The CDR3 totals 17 residues. Germline V CDR1 and CDR2: SGHTA, FQGNSA.

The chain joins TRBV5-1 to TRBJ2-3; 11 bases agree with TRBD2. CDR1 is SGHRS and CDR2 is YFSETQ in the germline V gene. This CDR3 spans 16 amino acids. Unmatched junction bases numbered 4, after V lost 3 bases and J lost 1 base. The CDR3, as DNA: TGCGCCAGCAGCTCGACTAGCGGGATGGGCACAGATACGCAGTATTTT. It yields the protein CASSSTSGMGTDTQYF.

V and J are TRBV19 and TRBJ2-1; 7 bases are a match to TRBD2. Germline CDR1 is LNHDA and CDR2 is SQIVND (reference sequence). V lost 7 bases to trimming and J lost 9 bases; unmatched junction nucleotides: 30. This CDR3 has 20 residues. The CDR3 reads CASTSTFYSLAGEKGSEQFF. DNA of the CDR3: TGTGCCAGTACATCTACCTTCTATTCCTTAGCGGGTGAAAAGGGGAGTGAGCAGTTCTTC.

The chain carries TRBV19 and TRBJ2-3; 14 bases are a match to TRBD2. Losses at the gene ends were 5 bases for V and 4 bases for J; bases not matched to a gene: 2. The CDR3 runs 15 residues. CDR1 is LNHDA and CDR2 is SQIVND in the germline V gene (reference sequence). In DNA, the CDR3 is TGTGCCAGTAGTCTGGGACTAGCGGGAGCAGATACGCAGTATTTT. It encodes CASSLGLAGADTQYF. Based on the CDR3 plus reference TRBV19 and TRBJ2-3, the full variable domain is DGGITQSPKYLFRKEGQNVTLSCEQNLNHDAMYWYRQDPGQGLRLIYYSQIVNDFQKGDIAEGYSVSREKKESFPLTVTSAQKNPTAFYLCASSLGLAGADTQYFGPGTRLTVL.

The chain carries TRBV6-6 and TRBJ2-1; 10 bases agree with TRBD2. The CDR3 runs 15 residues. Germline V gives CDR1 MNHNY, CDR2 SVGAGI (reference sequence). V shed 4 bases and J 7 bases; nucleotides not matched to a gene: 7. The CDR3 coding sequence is TGTGCCAGCAGTTGCGCAGGACTAGCGGAGAATGAGCAGTTCTTC. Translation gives CASSCAGLAENEQFF.

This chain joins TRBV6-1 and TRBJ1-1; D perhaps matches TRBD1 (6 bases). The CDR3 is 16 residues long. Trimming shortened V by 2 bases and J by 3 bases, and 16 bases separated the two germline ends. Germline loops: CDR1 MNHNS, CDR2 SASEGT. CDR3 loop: CASSEWKGTSYTEAFF. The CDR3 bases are TGTGCCAGCAGTGAATGGAAAGGGACATCATACACTGAAGCTTTCTTT.

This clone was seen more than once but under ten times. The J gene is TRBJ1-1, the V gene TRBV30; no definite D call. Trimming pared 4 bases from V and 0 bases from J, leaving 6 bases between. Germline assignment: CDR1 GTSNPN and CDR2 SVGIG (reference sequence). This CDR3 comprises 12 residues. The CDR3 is CAWIRVNTEAFF. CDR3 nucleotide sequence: TGTGCCTGGATCCGAGTGAACACTGAAGCTTTCTTT.

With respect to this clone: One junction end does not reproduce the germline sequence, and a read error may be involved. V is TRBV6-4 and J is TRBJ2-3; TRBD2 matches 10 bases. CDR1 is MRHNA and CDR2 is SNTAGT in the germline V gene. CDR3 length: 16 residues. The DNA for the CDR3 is TGTGCCAGCAGTGACTCAGCGGGAGGGCCGACAGATACGCAGTATTTC. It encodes CASSDSAGGPTDTQYF.

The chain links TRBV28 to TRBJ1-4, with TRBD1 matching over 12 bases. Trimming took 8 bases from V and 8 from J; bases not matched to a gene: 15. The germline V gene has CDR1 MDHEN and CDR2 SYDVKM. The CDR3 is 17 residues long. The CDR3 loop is CASAAGTGGSGGEKLFF. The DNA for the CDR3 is TGTGCCAGCGCCGCCGGGACAGGGGGCTCCGGGGGCGAAAAACTGTTTTTT. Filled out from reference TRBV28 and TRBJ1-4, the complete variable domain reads DVKVTQSSRYLVKRTGEKVFLECVQDMDHENMFWYRQDPGLGLRLIYFSYDVKMKEKGDIPEGYSVSREKKERFSLILESASTNQTSMYLCASAAGTGGSGGEKLFFGSGTQLSVL.

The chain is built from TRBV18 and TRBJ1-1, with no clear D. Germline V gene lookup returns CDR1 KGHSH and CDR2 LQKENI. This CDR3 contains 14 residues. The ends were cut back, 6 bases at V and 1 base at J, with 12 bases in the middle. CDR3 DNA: TGTGCCAGCTCCCCGGTGCCAGGGAACACTGAAGCTTTCTTT. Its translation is CASSPVPGNTEAFF.

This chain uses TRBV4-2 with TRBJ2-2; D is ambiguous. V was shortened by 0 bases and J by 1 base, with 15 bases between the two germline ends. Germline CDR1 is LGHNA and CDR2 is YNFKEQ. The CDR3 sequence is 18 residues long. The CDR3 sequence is CASSQDPMRPMNTGELFF. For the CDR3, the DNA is TGTGCCAGCAGCCAAGACCCTATGCGGCCGATGAACACCGGGGAGCTGTTTTTT.

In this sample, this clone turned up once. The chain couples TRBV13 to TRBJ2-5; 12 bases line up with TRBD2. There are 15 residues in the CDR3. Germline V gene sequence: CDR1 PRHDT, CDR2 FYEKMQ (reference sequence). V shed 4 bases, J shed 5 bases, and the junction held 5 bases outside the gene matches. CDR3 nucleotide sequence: TGTGCCAGCAGCTCCAGGACTAGCGGGGAGGAGACCCAGTACTTC. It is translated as CASSSRTSGEETQYF.

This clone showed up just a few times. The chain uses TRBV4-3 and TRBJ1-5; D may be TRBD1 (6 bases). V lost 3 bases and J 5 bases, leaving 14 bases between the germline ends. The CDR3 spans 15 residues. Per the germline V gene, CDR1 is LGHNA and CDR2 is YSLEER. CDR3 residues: CASSQWTGGDQPQHF. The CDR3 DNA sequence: TGCGCCAGCAGCCAGTGGACGGGGGGCGATCAGCCCCAGCATTTT.

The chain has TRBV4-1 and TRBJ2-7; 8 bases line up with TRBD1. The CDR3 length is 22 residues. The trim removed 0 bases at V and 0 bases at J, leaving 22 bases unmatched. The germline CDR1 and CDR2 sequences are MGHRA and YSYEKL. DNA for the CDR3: TGCGCCAGCAGCCAAGAGCAGATCTCCGTCCTGGGACAGGAAACGGCCTCCTACGAGCAGTACTTC. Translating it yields CASSQEQISVLGQETASYEQYF.

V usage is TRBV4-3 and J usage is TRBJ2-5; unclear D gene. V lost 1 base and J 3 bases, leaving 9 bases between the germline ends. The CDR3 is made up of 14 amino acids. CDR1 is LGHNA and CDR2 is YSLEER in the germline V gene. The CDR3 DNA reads TGCGCCAGCAGCCAAGTCCACCAGAAAGAGACCCAGTACTTC. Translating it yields CASSQVHQKETQYF.

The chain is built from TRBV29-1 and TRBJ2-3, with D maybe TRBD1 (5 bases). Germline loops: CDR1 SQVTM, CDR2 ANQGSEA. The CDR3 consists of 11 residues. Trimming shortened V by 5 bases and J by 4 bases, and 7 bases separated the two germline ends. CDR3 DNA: TGCAGCGTTCAGGGCCCAGATACGCAGTATTTT. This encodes CSVQGPDTQYF.

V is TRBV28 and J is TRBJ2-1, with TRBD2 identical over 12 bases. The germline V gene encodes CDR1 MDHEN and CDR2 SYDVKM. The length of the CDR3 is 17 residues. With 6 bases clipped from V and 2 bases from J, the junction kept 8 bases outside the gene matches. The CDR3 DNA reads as TGTGCCAGCAGCCCCTATGGACTAGCGGGACCCTACAATGAGCAGTTCTTC. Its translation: CASSPYGLAGPYNEQFF.

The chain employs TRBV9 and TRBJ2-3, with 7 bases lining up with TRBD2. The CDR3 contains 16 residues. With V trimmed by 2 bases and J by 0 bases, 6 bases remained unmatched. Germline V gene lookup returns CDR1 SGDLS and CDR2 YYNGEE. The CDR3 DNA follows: TGTGCCAGCAGCGTTTCGAGCGGGACTAGCACAGATACGCAGTATTTT. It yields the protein CASSVSSGTSTDTQYF.

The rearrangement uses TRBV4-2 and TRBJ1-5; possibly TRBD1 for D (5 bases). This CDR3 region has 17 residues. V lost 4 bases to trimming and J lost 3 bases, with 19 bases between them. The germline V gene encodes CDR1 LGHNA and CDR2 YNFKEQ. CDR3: CASSLLRGTEDNQPQHF. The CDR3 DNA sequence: TGTGCCAGCAGCCTCCTAAGGGGCACCGAGGACAATCAGCCCCAGCATTTT.